This T cell receptor (beta chain) was sequenced in a study of T-cell reconstitution after alpha-beta-depleted transplantation in children. Broader study findings: Counts and diversity of T cells one year after transplant came mostly from newly produced T cells. Expanded graft clones numbering several hundred reportedly gave rise to alpha-beta T cells about two months after transplant.

This clonotype was counted a few times. Antigen specificity is unknown. Germline V gives CDR1 DFQATT, CDR2 SNEGSKA (reference sequence). The ends were cut back, 6 bases at V and 0 bases at J, with 16 bases in the middle. This CDR3 comprises 15 residues. Construction of the TCRbeta library involved unique molecular identifiers. TCRdb called the PCR reads again in MiXCR, with one record for every CDR3 protein. The sample carries 540,000 or so distinct CDR3 sequences, 23% recorded once. The chain couples TRBV20-1 to TRBJ2-3; possibly TRBD1 or TRBD2 for D (5 bases each). Here the sequenced sample was PBMCs, mostly from graft donor cells, taken 360 days after TCRalphabeta/CD19-depleted stem cell transplant. The receptor was isolated from a boy in the first two years of life who had a stem cell transplant for acute myeloid leukemia, so the T cells may come from the graft donor. The chain's CDR3 is CSAGEPGPSTDTQYF. The CDR3 bases are TGCAGTGCCGGGGAACCGGGACCGAGCACAGATACGCAGTATTTT.